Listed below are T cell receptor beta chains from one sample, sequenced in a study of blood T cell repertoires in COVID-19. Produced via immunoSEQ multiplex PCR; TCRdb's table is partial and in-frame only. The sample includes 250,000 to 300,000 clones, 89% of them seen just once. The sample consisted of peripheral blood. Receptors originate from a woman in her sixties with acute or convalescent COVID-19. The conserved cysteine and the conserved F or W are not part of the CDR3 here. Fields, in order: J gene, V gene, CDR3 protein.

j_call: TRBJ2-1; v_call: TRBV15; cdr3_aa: ATSRAGPSSYNEQF
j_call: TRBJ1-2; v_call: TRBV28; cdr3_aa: ASSQGQGNYGYT
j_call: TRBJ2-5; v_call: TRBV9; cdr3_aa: ASSSPAGVGETQY
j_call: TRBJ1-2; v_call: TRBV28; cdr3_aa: ASSLWANYGYT
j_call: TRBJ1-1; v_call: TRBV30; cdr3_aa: AWSAYDRNTEAF
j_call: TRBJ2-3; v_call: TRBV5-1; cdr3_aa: ASSLELAGPTDTQY
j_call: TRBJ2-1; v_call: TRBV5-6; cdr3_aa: ASSLDAGVYNEQF
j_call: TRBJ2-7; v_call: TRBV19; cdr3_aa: ASSTVPSAGLSYEQY
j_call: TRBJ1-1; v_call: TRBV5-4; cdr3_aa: ASSYPRQGGNTEAF
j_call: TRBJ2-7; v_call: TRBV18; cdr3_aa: ASSSGQGTNSYEQY
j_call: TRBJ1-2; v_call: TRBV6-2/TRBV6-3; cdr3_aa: ASSYRKTGGNYGYT
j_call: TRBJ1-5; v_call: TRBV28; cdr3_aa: ASSGTATGPQH
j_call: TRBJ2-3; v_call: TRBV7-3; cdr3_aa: ASSLRTGGIDTQY
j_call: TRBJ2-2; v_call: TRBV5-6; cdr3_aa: ASSLDRLTNTGELF
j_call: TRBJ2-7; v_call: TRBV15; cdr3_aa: ATSREQGRGYEQY
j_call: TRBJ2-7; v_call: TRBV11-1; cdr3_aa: ASSLGLAGALYEQY
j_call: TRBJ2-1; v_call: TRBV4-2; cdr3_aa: ASSQESVSLAGYNEQF
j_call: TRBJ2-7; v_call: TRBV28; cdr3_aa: ASNKGALYEQY
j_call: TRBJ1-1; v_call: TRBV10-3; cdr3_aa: AIRGLNTEAF
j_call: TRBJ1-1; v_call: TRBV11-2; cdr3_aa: ASSSLTGRNTEAF
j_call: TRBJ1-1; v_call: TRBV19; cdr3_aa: ASSGLQGTNTEAF
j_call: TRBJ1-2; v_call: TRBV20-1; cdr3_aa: SASDRGRGGYT
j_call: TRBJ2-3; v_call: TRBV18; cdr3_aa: ASSPRQPLAGDPKLPTDTQY
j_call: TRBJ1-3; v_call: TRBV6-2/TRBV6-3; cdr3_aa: ASSWGPRSGNTIY
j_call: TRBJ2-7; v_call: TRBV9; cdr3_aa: ASRGTGFGAGY
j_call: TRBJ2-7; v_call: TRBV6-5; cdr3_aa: ASSYARSYEQY
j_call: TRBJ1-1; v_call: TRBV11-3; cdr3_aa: ASSSRLDTEAF